The 15 T cell receptor beta chains below were found in one sample sequenced in a study of tumor and adjacent non-tumor tissue in lung cancer. Three rounds of nested PCR, following a modified ARM-PCR protocol, produced the TCRbeta library. TCRdb passed the multiplex PCR reads through MiXCR, listing each CDR3 protein once. The table includes some 73,000 distinct CDR3 sequences, about 82% detected once. No cell sorting was done before RNA was extracted from the tissue. This non-tumor lung sample came from over 3 cm beyond the tumor edge. The sample taken for sequencing was distant non-tumor lung tissue. The source is a man aged 55 to 70 with non-small cell lung cancer.

In regard to this clonotype: A much larger clone differs from this one at a single base, so this may be a read error. The rearrangement links TRBV5-5 to TRBJ2-7; the D gene is possibly TRBD1 (6 bases). Trimming took off 4 bases at V and 6 bases at J, with 17 bases between the two ends. CDR3 length: 14 residues. The germline CDR1 and CDR2 sequences are SGHKS and YYEKEE (reference sequence). The CDR3 sequence is CASSTSQGTIEQYF. The CDR3 region has the DNA TGTGCCAGCAGCACCTCCCAGGGGACGATCGAGCAGTACTTC.

Of note for this clonotype: In this CDR3 the conserved last residue, phenylalanine or tryptophan, is missing, so a read error is likely. This rearrangement joins TRBV10-2 to TRBJ2-1; 16 bases are a match to TRBD2. Germline values: CDR1 WSHSY, CDR2 SAAADI. The CDR3 runs to 16 residues. CDR3 in DNA: TGCGCCGCTGCGGGACTAGCGGGGGGGGCTTACAGTGAGCAGTTCTCC. It is translated as CAAAGLAGGAYSEQFS.

In regard to this clonotype: Mismatch with germline at one junction end may stem from a read error. The chain links TRBV29-1 to TRBJ2-5, with 10 bases matching TRBD2. Germline-derived CDR1 and CDR2 are SQVTM and ANQGSEA. There are 16 residues in the CDR3. The CDR3 sequence is CSVEVTSGRIQETQNF. CDR3 coding DNA: TGCAGCGTTGAAGTGACTAGCGGGCGCATCCAAGAGACCCAGAACTTC.

CDR3 residues: CASSLGVSSGGELFF. In DNA form, the CDR3 reads TGTGCCAGCAGCTTAGGGGTCTCTTCAGGAGGGGAGCTGTTTTTT. The chain is built from TRBV11-3 and TRBJ2-2; D is unresolved. This CDR3 is 15 amino acids long. Deletions cut 1 base from V and 8 bases from J, with 14 bases between. Germline CDR1 is SGHNT and CDR2 is YENEEA.

This clonotype appeared many times. V is TRBV6-5 and J is TRBJ2-5, with D possibly being TRBD1 (6 bases). V lost 4 bases and J lost 2, with 14 bases in between. The CDR3 length is 15 residues. Looked up from germline, CDR1 is MNHEY and CDR2 is SVGAGI. CDR3 in DNA: TGTGCCAGCAGTTTTCAGGGGCGACAACAAGAGACCCAGTACTTC. This sequence encodes CASSFQGRQQETQYF.

On this clonotype itself: The CDR3 carries no conserved terminal phenylalanine or tryptophan, so it likely arises from a read error. The rearrangement links TRBV6-1 to TRBJ2-6; tentatively, D is TRBD1 (5 bases). Germline V gives CDR1 MNHNS, CDR2 SASEGT. This CDR3 comprises 15 residues. The CDR3 loop reads CASSEDSSGANVLTL. DNA for the CDR3: TGTGCCAGTAGTGAAGACAGTTCTGGGGCCAACGTCCTGACTCTC.

This clonotype was observed once. This is likely a read error, given that the CDR3 carries no conserved phenylalanine or tryptophan at its end. The chain couples TRBV11-2 to TRBJ2-5; 7 nucleotides agree with TRBD2. Unmatched junction bases numbered 3, after V lost 4 bases and J lost 1 base. This CDR3 comprises 14 residues. Germline CDR1 is SGHAT and CDR2 is FQNNGV. The CDR3, as DNA: TGTGCCAGCAGCTCTGGACTAGTCCAAGAGACCCAGTACATC. Translation gives CASSSGLVQETQYI.

There are many counts of this clonotype. This chain joins TRBV6-1 and TRBJ2-5; 13 bases agree with TRBD2. The V gene end was trimmed by 5 bases and the J gene end by 0 bases; junction bases not matched to a gene: 6. Germline assignment: CDR1 MNHNS and CDR2 SASEGT. The CDR3 has 17 amino acids. DNA of the CDR3: TGTGCCAGCAGTTCGGGACTAGCGGGGAGGTACCAAGAGACCCAGTACTTC. Translation gives CASSSGLAGRYQETQYF.

Comment on this clonotype: At one of its ends the junction is not consistent with the germline gene, which may arise from a read error. The V gene is TRBV20-1, the J gene TRBJ1-6; 8 nucleotides align to TRBD1. Germline CDR1 reads DFQATT; CDR2 reads SNEGSKA (reference sequence). The CDR3 covers 16 residues. CDR3 region: CSAEHLGDRGNSLLHF. DNA of the CDR3: TGCAGTGCTGAGCACCTCGGAGACAGGGGTAATTCACTCCTCCACTTT.

This clonotype has just a few counts. One end of the junction fails to match germline, which may point to a read error. This chain joins TRBV20-1 and TRBJ2-1; TRBD2 matches 8 bases. The CDR3 extends over 14 amino acids. In germline, CDR1 is DFQATT, CDR2 SNEGSKA (reference sequence). The CDR3 region has the DNA TGTAGTACCCCCGGACTAGCCTCCTACAATGAGCAGTTCTTC. Translating it yields CSTPGLASYNEQFF.

Details on this clonotype: Germline is not matched at one junction end, which may reflect a read error. The chain carries TRBV11-2 and TRBJ2-6; 10 bases are shared with TRBD2. Germline V gives CDR1 SGHAT, CDR2 FQNNGV. This CDR3 spans 18 amino acids. CDR3 DNA: TGTGCCAGCAGTCCAACTAGCGGGGAGGCCACTGGGACCAACGTCCTGACTTTC. It encodes CASSPTSGEATGTNVLTF.

This clonotype appeared many times. The chain employs TRBV30 and TRBJ2-3; D ambiguous. In germline, CDR1 is GTSNPN, CDR2 SVGIG (reference sequence). This CDR3 is built from 13 residues. V was cut by 2 bases and J by 6 bases, with 12 bases left in between. The CDR3 nucleotides read TGTGCCTGGAGTTCCACTCTGTCCGATACGCAGTATTTT. Translated, it gives CAWSSTLSDTQYF.

This clonotype was seen a handful of times. This chain uses TRBV4-2 with TRBJ2-7; 8 bases are shared with TRBD2. Trimming cost V 2 bases and J 1 base; bases outside gene matches: 4. Germline CDR1 and CDR2: LGHNA and YNFKEQ. The CDR3 has 15 residues. This CDR3 is CASSQQSGSSYEQYF. The CDR3 coding sequence is TGTGCCAGCAGCCAACAGAGCGGGAGTTCCTACGAGCAGTACTTC.

This clonotype was counted many times. The chain joins TRBV20-1 to TRBJ2-1; 9 bases are shared with TRBD2. Trimming at V came to 2 bases and at J to 9 bases, leaving 11 bases not matched to a gene. The CDR3 runs to 15 residues. Per the germline V gene, CDR1 is DFQATT and CDR2 is SNEGSKA (reference sequence). CDR3 sequence (DNA): TGCAGTGCTAGAATCGCTAGCGGGACCGTAGGTGAGCAGTTCTTC. Residues: CSARIASGTVGEQFF.

Concerning this clonotype: The junction does not match germline at one end; this may be a read error. The V and J genes are TRBV28 and TRBJ1-6; perhaps TRBD1 as D (6 bases). CDR1 is MDHEN, CDR2 SYDVKM, per germline. The CDR3 totals 15 residues. CDR3 sequence (DNA): TGTGCCAGCAGTTTTCAGGGGCCATATAATTCACCCCTCAACTTT. It codes for CASSFQGPYNSPLNF.